Below are 25 T cell receptor beta chains sequenced from a single sample in a study of T cell repertoires in cytomegalovirus infection. Each CDR3 protein gets one entry after TCRdb re-called the reads with MiXCR. The data contain hundreds of thousands of distinct CDR3 sequences, 11% of them seen just once; the ten biggest clones take up 9.5% to 13%. The sequenced material came from PBMCs. The receptors were gathered from a human donor in good health (CMV status not recorded). Some clones in this sample may be carry-over from other donors' samples.

This clonotype was seen more than once but under ten times. The chain employs TRBV7-9 and TRBJ2-1, with D perhaps assigned TRBD1 or TRBD2 (6 bases each). The CDR3 is made up of 15 amino acids. The germline V gene has CDR1 SEHNR and CDR2 FQNEAQ (reference sequence). Trimming removed 1 base at V and 6 bases at J, with 13 bases between. The CDR3 loop is CASSLGLGGLNEQFF. The CDR3 coding sequence is TGTGCCAGCAGCTTAGGCCTGGGGGGCCTCAATGAGCAGTTCTTC.

In its sample, this clonotype was seen many times. This CDR3 reads CAIKGDRHEQYF. The CDR3 coding sequence is TGTGCCATCAAAGGGGATAGGCACGAGCAGTACTTC. The chain carries TRBV10-3 and TRBJ2-7; D might be TRBD1 (5 bases). The CDR3 sequence is 12 residues long. Germline CDR1 ENHRY, CDR2 SYGVKD. The V end lost 7 bases, the J end lost 5 bases, and 12 bases lay between the germline ends.

CDR3 DNA sequence: TGCAGTGCTAGCGTCGGGACTGTGGATACGCAGTATTTT. This codes for CSASVGTVDTQYF. The rearrangement links TRBV20-1 to TRBJ2-3, with D possibly matching TRBD2 (6 bases). Trimming pared 3 bases from V and 6 bases from J, leaving 13 bases between. CDR1 DFQATT and CDR2 SNEGSKA come from the germline V gene (reference sequence). The CDR3 extends over 13 amino acids.

This clonotype was seen a handful of times. The genes are TRBV29-1 and TRBJ2-1; 8 nucleotides align to TRBD2. The CDR3 sequence is 19 residues long. Germline CDR1 and CDR2: SQVTM and ANQGSEA. The ends lost 1 base at V and 0 bases at J; junction bases unmatched: 14. The CDR3 sequence: CSVEGVTSGHSSSYNEQFF. CDR3 bases: TGCAGCGTTGAAGGGGTTACTAGCGGCCACTCGAGCTCCTACAATGAGCAGTTCTTC.

This clonotype was detected many times. This rearrangement joins TRBV2 to TRBJ1-2; 8 bases are shared with TRBD1. Trimming at V came to 5 bases and at J to 3 bases, leaving 11 bases not matched to a gene. This CDR3 spans 16 amino acids. The germline V gene encodes CDR1 SNHLY and CDR2 FYNNEI. CDR3 region: CASSSDRARGYYGYTF. The CDR3, as DNA: TGTGCCAGCAGTTCGGACAGGGCGAGAGGGTACTATGGCTACACCTTC.

The chain employs TRBV27 and TRBJ1-1, with unresolved D. Between the trimmed V and J ends, which lost 2 bases and 7 bases, there was a span of 11 bases. Germline CDR1 is MNHEY and CDR2 is SMNVEV (reference sequence). CDR3 length: 13 amino acids. CDR3 sequence: CASSLLGWDEAFF. The CDR3 DNA is TGTGCCAGCAGTTTACTGGGGTGGGATGAAGCTTTCTTT.

Ten or more counts support this clonotype. The rearrangement uses TRBV28 and TRBJ2-1; 10 bases map to TRBD2. Trimming removed 8 bases from V and 5 bases from J; junction bases left unmatched: 9. The CDR3 consists of 15 residues. Germline V CDR1 and CDR2: MDHEN, SYDVKM. The CDR3 sequence: CASADGTSEDNEQFF. The CDR3 DNA reads TGTGCCAGCGCCGACGGGACTAGCGAGGACAATGAGCAGTTCTTC.

This clonotype was seen repeatedly, ten times or more. J is TRBJ1-1 and V is TRBV20-1; TRBD1 might be the D (5 bases). The germline V gene encodes CDR1 DFQATT and CDR2 SNEGSKA (reference sequence). CDR3 length equals 13 residues. Trimming took off 6 bases at V and 0 bases at J, with 11 bases between the two ends. The CDR3 bases are TGCAGTGCAACGACAGAGATGAACACTGAAGCTTTCTTT. Translation gives CSATTEMNTEAFF.

Only a few counts were recorded for this clonotype. This sequence joins TRBV9 and TRBJ2-1; no reliable D call. V was pared by 3 bases and J by 0 bases, with 7 bases between. CDR1 and CDR2 (germline): SGDLS, YYNGEE. The CDR3 extends over 14 amino acids. CDR3 bases: TGTGCCAGCAGCGCGACCATCTCCTACAATGAGCAGTTCTTC. Its translation is CASSATISYNEQFF.

The CDR3 DNA sequence: TGTGCCAGCAGTGACGGGGTAGGACGGGGGGCCCCTACCCTTAGCAATCAGCCCCAGCATTTT. Translating gives CASSDGVGRGAPTLSNQPQHF. The genes are TRBV6-2 or TRBV6-3 and TRBJ1-5; possibly TRBD1 for D (6 bases). Germline lookup yields CDR1 MNHEY and CDR2 SVGEGT. Trimming pared 5 bases from V and 0 bases from J, leaving 29 bases between. The CDR3 is 21 residues long.

This clonotype was recorded many times. The DNA for the CDR3 is TGCGGGTTGGCGAGGGATAACTCTGGGGCCAACGTCCTGACTTTC. Its protein product is CGLARDNSGANVLTF. The chain combines TRBV20-1 with TRBJ2-6, with D perhaps TRBD2 (5 bases). The CDR3 spans 15 residues. Germline V gives CDR1 DFQATT, CDR2 SNEGSKA (reference sequence).

This clonotype has more than one count but fewer than ten. The genes are TRBV28 and TRBJ2-7; possible D gene TRBD1, 5 bases. From germline, CDR1 is MDHEN and CDR2 SYDVKM. The CDR3 runs to 15 residues. Deletions cut 5 bases from V and 0 bases from J, with 14 bases between. The CDR3 spells CASSPRQTISYEQYF. Written as DNA, the CDR3 is TGTGCCAGCAGTCCAAGACAGACCATCTCCTACGAGCAGTACTTC.

Many counts were recorded for this clonotype. The J gene is TRBJ1-1, the V gene TRBV10-3; D not resolved. This CDR3 is built from 13 residues. CDR1 ENHRY and CDR2 SYGVKD come from the germline V gene. The V end lost 3 bases, the J end lost 0 bases, and 5 bases lay between the germline ends. CDR3 protein: CAISEALNTEAFF. The CDR3 DNA sequence: TGTGCCATCAGTGAAGCCCTGAACACTGAAGCTTTCTTT.

This clonotype was seen repeatedly, ten times or more. The chain links TRBV12-3 or TRBV12-4 to TRBJ2-1; TRBD2 agrees at 13 bases. This CDR3 comprises 21 residues. Germline trimming cut 2 bases from V and 15 bases from J; bases unmatched to any gene: 28. CDR3 in amino acids: CASSLNRRGLRKPGLAGFGFF. CDR3 DNA: TGTGCCAGCAGTTTAAACAGGAGGGGCCTCCGGAAACCGGGACTAGCGGGATTCGGGTTCTTC.

This clonotype was seen ten or more times. The chain employs TRBV28 and TRBJ2-5; the match to TRBD1 covers 8 bases. The length of the CDR3 is 16 residues. From germline, CDR1 is MDHEN and CDR2 SYDVKM. V gave up 3 bases and J gave up 5 bases; unmatched junction bases: 11. CDR3 loop: CASSFQTGAEGETQYF. CDR3 nucleotide sequence: TGTGCCAGCAGTTTCCAGACAGGGGCGGAAGGGGAGACCCAGTACTTC.

This sequence joins TRBV29-1 and TRBJ1-3; D is perhaps TRBD1 (5 bases). CDR3 length: 14 residues. Germline assignment: CDR1 SQVTM and CDR2 ANQGSEA. V shed 3 bases and J shed 0 bases, with 9 bases lying between them. CDR3 coding DNA: TGCAGCGTTGACCCAGGGCGCTCTGGAAACACCATATATTTT. Residues: CSVDPGRSGNTIYF.

The chain links TRBV6-4 to TRBJ1-4, with 8 bases matching TRBD1. V was pared by 8 bases and J by 8 bases, with 7 bases of the junction left unmatched. Germline lookup yields CDR1 MRHNA and CDR2 SNTAGT. This CDR3 has 13 amino acids. The CDR3 region has the DNA TGTGCCAGCTCGGGACAGGCTGGGGAAAAACTGTTTTTT. Its protein product is CASSGQAGEKLFF.

There are many counts of this clonotype. The chain uses TRBV7-3 and TRBJ1-5, with D unresolved. The germline CDR1 and CDR2 sequences are SGHTA and FQGTGA. The CDR3 loop spans 18 amino acids. V was pared by 0 bases and J by 0 bases, with 15 bases between. The CDR3 DNA sequence: TGTGCCAGCAGCTTAACGCGTCGAACAGAGAATAGCAATCAGCCCCAGCATTTT. It specifies CASSLTRRTENSNQPQHF.

CDR3 residues: CATSRQETNQPQHF. In DNA, the CDR3 is TGTGCCACCAGCAGACAGGAAACCAATCAGCCCCAGCATTTT. The chain is built from TRBV15 and TRBJ1-5; D gene unclear. The CDR3 is 14 amino acids. V shed 2 bases and J shed 3 bases, with 8 bases lying between them. Germline CDR1 is LNHNV and CDR2 is YYDKDF (reference sequence).

The sample holds many counts of this clonotype. The CDR3 DNA reads as TGTGCCAGTATAGGTTCCGCAGTCTCGAACACTGAAGCTTTCTTT. It translates to CASIGSAVSNTEAFF. This rearrangement joins TRBV19 to TRBJ1-1; D gene ambiguous. CDR1 LNHDA and CDR2 SQIVND come from the germline V gene (reference sequence). The CDR3 has 15 amino acids. V dropped 7 bases and J dropped 1 base, with 16 bases sitting between them. Drawing the rest from reference TRBV19 and TRBJ1-1, the complete variable domain is DGGITQSPKYLFRKEGQNVTLSCEQNLNHDAMYWYRQDPGQGLRLIYYSQIVNDFQKGDIAEGYSVSREKKESFPLTVTSAQKNPTAFYLCASIGSAVSNTEAFFGQGTRLTVV.

At least ten counts were recorded for this clonotype. The chain has TRBV7-3 and TRBJ2-1; 12 bases map to TRBD2. The germline gives CDR1 SGHTA, CDR2 FQGTGA. CDR3 length equals 15 residues. The V gene end was trimmed by 6 bases and the J gene end by 5 bases; junction bases not matched to a gene: 5. The CDR3 loop reads CASSYLAGGDNEQFF. DNA for the CDR3: TGTGCCAGCAGTTATCTAGCGGGAGGGGACAATGAGCAGTTCTTC. The full variable domain, completed using reference TRBV7-3 and TRBJ2-1, is GAGVSQTPSNKVTEKGKYVELRCDPISGHTALYWYRQSLGQGPEFLIYFQGTGAADDSGLPNDRFFAVRPEGSVSTLKIQRTERGDSAVYLCASSYLAGGDNEQFFGPGTRLTVL.

V and J are TRBV20-1 and TRBJ2-3, with 8 positions matching TRBD2. Germline lookup yields CDR1 DFQATT and CDR2 SNEGSKA (reference sequence). The CDR3 contains 14 residues. With V trimmed by 2 bases and J by 2 bases, 3 bases remained unmatched. The CDR3 coding sequence is TGCAGTGCTAGAACAGCGGGGGTCACAGATACGCAGTATTTT. Protein product: CSARTAGVTDTQYF.

This clonotype was seen many times. The chain joins TRBV2 to TRBJ1-2; TRBD1 aligns across 9 bases. This CDR3 is built from 15 residues. Germline trimming cut 7 bases from V and 3 bases from J; bases unmatched to any gene: 9. Germline loops: CDR1 SNHLY, CDR2 FYNNEI. CDR3 coding DNA: TGTGCCAGCACCCCTGGGACAGGGCACTACTATGGCTACACCTTC. Protein sequence: CASTPGTGHYYGYTF.

This clonotype was picked up many times. The V call is TRBV5-1, the J call TRBJ1-5, with unresolved D. The CDR3 has 15 residues. The V gene's germline CDR1 is SGHRS and CDR2 YFSETQ. Trimming stripped 0 bases from V and 0 bases from J, with 7 bases between. The DNA for the CDR3 is TGCGCCAGCAGCTTGGGCCAGAGTAGCAATCAGCCCCAGCATTTT. Protein: CASSLGQSSNQPQHF.

This clonotype appeared many times. J is TRBJ2-7 and V is TRBV7-2; the D gene is possibly TRBD2 (5 bases). Germline V gene lookup returns CDR1 SGHTA and CDR2 FQGNSA. This CDR3 has 13 amino acids. CDR3 sequence reads: CVSRGYSDYEQYF. The CDR3 region has the DNA TGTGTCTCTCGAGGGTATAGTGACTACGAGCAGTACTTC.